Below, 31 T cell receptor beta chains from the same sample are listed, as sequenced in a study of T-cell memory formation after mild COVID-19. One entry per CDR3 protein, called by TCRdb with MiXCR from the 5' RACE reads. Seen here are approximately 240,000 distinct CDR3 sequences, over 15% observed once, and the top ten hold approximately 3.5%. Sequenced sample: PBMCs or a T cell subset sorted from them (not recorded which). These receptor sequences come from a man between 18 and 35 years old who had mild COVID-19 (a few samples of this study predate the infection). Cell type and time point are not known.

V is TRBV5-1 and J is TRBJ1-1, with D maybe TRBD1 (6 bases). Trimming removed 5 bases at V and 4 bases at J, with 12 bases between. Germline lookup yields CDR1 SGHRS and CDR2 YFSETQ. This CDR3 has 13 amino acids. The CDR3 nucleotides read TGCGCCAGCAGACTACAGGGTGGCACTGAAGCTTTCTTT. This codes for CASRLQGGTEAFF. Supplemented by reference TRBV5-1 and TRBJ1-1, the full variable domain reads KAGVTQTPRYLIKTRGQQVTLSCSPISGHRSVSWYQQTPGQGLQFLFEYFSETQRNKGNFPGRFSGRQFSNSRSEMNVSTLELGDSALYLCASRLQGGTEAFFGQGTRLTVV.

This clonotype was seen a handful of times. This chain joins TRBV3-1 and TRBJ2-3, with 10 positions matching TRBD1. The CDR3 consists of 14 residues. V dropped 0 bases and J dropped 15; count of bases not matched to a gene: 9. CDR1 and CDR2 (germline): LGHDT, YNNKEL (reference sequence). CDR3 protein: CASSQDIRGTGEYF. The DNA of the CDR3 is TGTGCCAGCAGCCAAGATATTAGGGGGACAGGGGAATATTTT.

This clonotype has just a few counts. The rearrangement uses TRBV6-2 or TRBV6-3 and TRBJ2-4, with 10 bases fitting TRBD2. This CDR3 has 14 amino acids. Trimming at V came to 7 bases and at J to 9 bases, leaving 9 bases not matched to a gene. Germline assignment: CDR1 MNHEY and CDR2 SVGEGT. DNA of the CDR3: TGTGCCAGCATAAGCGGGGGGGCAGGGGGCATTCAGTACTTC. This gives the protein CASISGGAGGIQYF.

The chain combines TRBV20-1 with TRBJ1-2, with D possibly matching TRBD1 (5 bases). This CDR3 is 13 amino acids long. Germline V gene lookup returns CDR1 DFQATT and CDR2 SNEGSKA (reference sequence). Trimming removed 4 bases at V and 1 base at J, with 10 bases between. The CDR3 spells CSAIPGGNYGYTF. For the CDR3, the DNA is TGCAGTGCTATCCCGGGGGGTAACTATGGCTACACCTTC.

V gene TRBV6-2 or TRBV6-3 combines with J gene TRBJ1-6; TRBD1 is a possible D gene (6 bases). Germline values: CDR1 MNHEY, CDR2 SVGEGT. The CDR3 sequence is 18 residues long. Trimming stripped 5 bases from V and 0 bases from J, with 17 bases between. This chain's CDR3 is CASSLRDTDPSYNSPLHF. The CDR3, as DNA: TGTGCCAGCAGTCTAAGGGACACCGACCCCTCCTATAATTCACCCCTCCACTTT.

The chain uses TRBV11-3 and TRBJ1-1; 7 nucleotides agree with TRBD1. The CDR3 runs 12 residues. The germline V gene encodes CDR1 SGHNT and CDR2 YENEEA. V shed 9 bases, J shed 4 bases, and the junction held 5 bases outside the gene matches. CDR3 bases: TGTGCCAGTCAGGGGGTCGGCACTGAAGCTTTCTTT. Encoded protein: CASQGVGTEAFF.

V is TRBV9 and J is TRBJ1-4; perhaps TRBD1 as D (5 bases). Looked up from germline, CDR1 is SGDLS and CDR2 is YYNGEE. This CDR3 contains 14 residues. V shed 0 bases and J shed 7 bases, with 10 bases lying between them. CDR3 sequence reads: CASSVAGGGEKLFF. The CDR3 DNA is TGTGCCAGCAGCGTAGCTGGGGGAGGTGAAAAACTGTTTTTT.

The rearrangement links TRBV4-2 to TRBJ1-5; D not certain. This CDR3 has 15 residues. The V gene lost 0 bases and the J gene lost 0 bases, with 6 bases spanning the gap. Germline V gene data show CDR1 as LGHNA and CDR2 as YNFKEQ. CDR3 DNA: TGTGCCAGCAGCCAAGATAAGATTAGCAATCAGCCCCAGCATTTT. Its protein is CASSQDKISNQPQHF.

The rearrangement joins TRBV12-3 or TRBV12-4 to TRBJ1-5, with D hard to call. There are 14 residues in the CDR3. V lost 3 bases and J 3 bases, leaving 9 bases between the germline ends. CDR3 nucleotides: TGTGCCAGCAGTTTTGGTGGGAACAATCAGCCCCAGCATTTT. It translates to CASSFGGNNQPQHF.

In its sample, this clonotype was seen a few times. The CDR3 sequence is CASSPGGVSTEAFF. The CDR3 region has the DNA TGTGCCAGTAGTCCAGGGGGCGTAAGCACTGAAGCTTTCTTT. This chain joins TRBV19 and TRBJ1-1; 8 positions agree with TRBD1. Germline V gives CDR1 LNHDA, CDR2 SQIVND (reference sequence). This CDR3 is built from 14 residues. The junction had 6 bases not matched to a gene; V was cut back by 5 bases and J by 4 bases.

The chain is built from TRBV10-3 and TRBJ2-3, with D possibly being TRBD2 (6 bases). The germline V gene encodes CDR1 ENHRY and CDR2 SYGVKD. V shed 7 bases and J shed 9 bases, with 17 bases lying between them. CDR3 length: 13 residues. CDR3 amino acids: CAIIGGNLKTQYF. The CDR3, as DNA: TGTGCCATCATTGGAGGGAACCTAAAGACGCAGTATTTT.

The V gene is TRBV5-5, the J gene TRBJ2-7; D not certain. Per germline, CDR1 SGHKS and CDR2 YYEKEE (reference sequence). The CDR3 is made up of 13 amino acids. V lost 0 bases, J lost 3 bases, and 7 bases lay in between. The chain's CDR3 is CASSLAPYYEQYF. The CDR3 coding sequence is TGTGCCAGCAGCTTGGCACCGTACTACGAGCAGTACTTC.

In its sample, this clonotype was seen a few times. The genes are TRBV12-3 or TRBV12-4 and TRBJ1-3; D is uncertain. This CDR3 comprises 17 residues. The V end was cut by 2 bases, the J end by 0 bases, with 14 bases between. CDR3 protein: CASSLKVLGISGNTIYF. In nucleotides, the CDR3 is TGTGCCAGCAGTTTAAAGGTCCTCGGGATCTCTGGAAACACCATATATTTT.

The chain employs TRBV11-2 and TRBJ2-3, with TRBD2 identical over 8 bases. The CDR3 covers 15 residues. Germline assignment: CDR1 SGHAT and CDR2 FQNNGV. With 2 bases clipped from V and 3 bases from J, the junction kept 4 bases outside the gene matches. CDR3: CASSLFRGGTDTQYF. As DNA, the CDR3 is TGTGCCAGCAGCTTATTTCGCGGGGGGACAGATACGCAGTATTTT.

The V call is TRBV6-6, the J call TRBJ1-5; D gene ambiguous. Germline CDR1 MNHNY, CDR2 SVGAGI (reference sequence). Trimming shortened V by 2 bases and J by 4 bases, and 18 bases separated the two germline ends. The CDR3 loop spans 17 amino acids. CDR3 sequence: CASSYPLANGLNQPQHF. Here the CDR3 DNA reads TGTGCCAGCAGTTACCCCCTCGCGAACGGATTAAATCAGCCCCAGCATTTT.

The chain uses TRBV10-1 and TRBJ2-3; 8 bases align to TRBD1. Germline CDR1 reads WNHNN; CDR2 reads SYGVQD (reference sequence). This CDR3 is 13 amino acids long. V was pared by 7 bases and J by 9 bases, with 9 bases of the junction left unmatched. The CDR3 region has the DNA TGCGCCAGCAAGGGGACAGGCCCAGCCACGCAGTATTTT. Protein sequence: CASKGTGPATQYF.

The table lists this clonotype with many counts. This rearrangement joins TRBV7-2 to TRBJ2-1; D is uncertain. Looked up from germline, CDR1 is SGHTA and CDR2 is FQGNSA. The CDR3 is made up of 14 amino acids. V shed 5 bases and J shed 9 bases, with 17 bases lying between them. CDR3 sequence: CASSPEIVVREQFF. The CDR3 DNA reads TGTGCCAGCAGCCCCGAAATAGTTGTTCGTGAGCAGTTCTTC.

This clonotype was counted between two and nine times. The chain recombines TRBV5-6 with TRBJ2-5; the D is unclear. The CDR3 has 13 residues. CDR1 is SGHDT, CDR2 YYEEEE, per germline. Trimming cost V 1 base and J 3 bases, with 7 bases left between them. The CDR3 DNA is TGTGCCAGCAGCTTGTTGCGAAAAGAGACCCAGTACTTC. Its translation: CASSLLRKETQYF.

This chain connects TRBV7-2 to TRBJ2-1; 7 nucleotides line up with TRBD1. This CDR3 spans 16 amino acids. V gave up 2 bases and J gave up 2 bases; unmatched junction bases: 6. Germline CDR1 reads SGHTA; CDR2 reads FQGNSA. The CDR3 DNA is TGTGCCAGCAGCTTAACCCGGGACAGCGCCTACAATGAGCAGTTCTTC. Its protein is CASSLTRDSAYNEQFF.

V and J are TRBV5-6 and TRBJ2-7, with a tentative D call TRBD1 (6 bases). Germline CDR1 is SGHDT and CDR2 is YYEEEE. This CDR3 comprises 17 residues. The V end lost 3 bases, the J end lost 0 bases, and 19 bases lay between the germline ends. CDR3 residues: CASSYGTPRLPSYEQYF. For the CDR3, the DNA is TGTGCCAGCAGCTATGGGACACCTAGACTCCCCTCCTACGAGCAGTACTTC.

A few counts support this clonotype. This chain links TRBV5-6 with TRBJ1-4; 10 bases align to TRBD1. CDR1 and CDR2 (germline): SGHDT, YYEEEE. After removal of 4 bases from V and 7 bases from J, the junction contained 7 bases not matched to a gene. The CDR3 has 15 amino acids. The DNA for the CDR3 is TGTGCCAGCAGCGCCGGGACAGGGGATTTTGAAAAACTGTTTTTT. It yields the protein CASSAGTGDFEKLFF.

The chain employs TRBV15 and TRBJ2-3; no definite D call. Trimming cost V 0 bases and J 6 bases, with 7 bases left between them. This CDR3 contains 13 residues. Germline-derived CDR1 and CDR2 are LNHNV and YYDKDF (reference sequence). CDR3 protein: CATSRDGPDTQYF. CDR3 coding DNA: TGTGCCACCAGCAGAGATGGGCCGGATACGCAGTATTTT. The whole variable domain, remainder taken from reference TRBV15 and TRBJ2-3, is DAMVIQNPRYQVTQFGKPVTLSCSQTLNHNVMYWYQQKSSQAPKLLFHYYDKDFNNEADTPDNFQSRRPNTSFCFLDIRSPGLGDTAMYLCATSRDGPDTQYFGPGTRLTVL.

The rearrangement uses TRBV6-2 or TRBV6-3 and TRBJ2-1; weak D call: TRBD2 (5 bases). V lost 9 bases and J lost 4, with 10 bases in between. The CDR3 runs 12 residues. In germline, CDR1 is MNHEY, CDR2 SVGEGT. The CDR3 region is CARRGQYNEQFF. DNA of the CDR3: TGTGCCAGACGAGGGCAGTACAATGAGCAGTTCTTC.

This clonotype was detected once. The chain recombines TRBV29-1 with TRBJ1-1; D is possibly TRBD1 (5 bases). From germline, CDR1 is SQVTM and CDR2 ANQGSEA. The CDR3 consists of 13 residues. Deletions cut 6 bases from V and 4 bases from J, with 15 bases between. The CDR3 reads CSVVRRVATEAFF. The CDR3 DNA reads as TGCAGCGTCGTCCGCAGGGTGGCCACTGAAGCTTTCTTT.

The chain carries TRBV28 and TRBJ2-3, with a possible D match to TRBD1 (6 bases). V was trimmed by 10 bases and J by 1 base, leaving 21 bases between them. Germline CDR1 reads MDHEN; CDR2 reads SYDVKM. The CDR3 covers 16 residues. The CDR3 here is CATLETASGGTDTQYF. In nucleotides, the CDR3 is TGTGCCACTCTCGAGACAGCTTCAGGGGGCACAGATACGCAGTATTTT.

This clonotype was detected ten times or more. One end of the junction does not line up with germline, which may come from a read error. This chain connects TRBV28 to TRBJ2-3; D is ambiguous. This CDR3 has 13 residues. The germline V gene has CDR1 MDHEN and CDR2 SYDVKM. CDR3 sequence: CASSRGGTDTQYF. The DNA for the CDR3 is TGCGCCAGCAGCCGTGGGGGCACAGATACGCAGTATTTT.

The chain carries TRBV3-1 and TRBJ1-1; D is undetermined. Trimming shortened V by 6 bases and J by 0 bases, and 11 bases separated the two germline ends. CDR3 length equals 14 residues. From germline, CDR1 is LGHDT and CDR2 YNNKEL (reference sequence). The CDR3 DNA reads TGTGCCAGCAGAGAGCAGGAACTGAACACTGAAGCTTTCTTT. It encodes CASREQELNTEAFF.

The J gene is TRBJ2-2, the V gene TRBV12-3 or TRBV12-4; D is ambiguous. This CDR3 is built from 15 residues. Trimming cost V 8 bases and J 7 bases, with 20 bases left between them. The CDR3 bases are TGTGCCAGCCAAAACTCGAAGGATTTAGGCGGGGAGCTGTTTTTT. Its protein is CASQNSKDLGGELFF.

This clonotype was seen more than once but under ten times. The rearrangement uses TRBV9 and TRBJ2-5; the D gene is possibly TRBD1 (5 bases). The CDR3 sequence is 15 residues long. Trimming removed 0 bases at V and 1 base at J, with 10 bases between. Looked up from germline, CDR1 is SGDLS and CDR2 is YYNGEE. The CDR3 DNA is TGTGCCAGCAGCGTAGGGCCAGGGTCCCAAGAGACCCAGTACTTC. Its translation is CASSVGPGSQETQYF.

J is TRBJ1-2 and V is TRBV2; D is undetermined. The CDR3 runs to 14 residues. Germline V gene sequence: CDR1 SNHLY, CDR2 FYNNEI. V was trimmed by 8 bases and J by 7 bases, leaving 20 bases between them. CDR3 in DNA: TGTGCCAGCCGAGGATCTCAAGACGTCAGTGGCTACACCTTC. Amino acid sequence: CASRGSQDVSGYTF.

The rearrangement uses TRBV12-5 and TRBJ1-2, with 7 bases lining up with TRBD1. V shed 7 bases, J shed 3 bases, and the junction held 11 bases outside the gene matches. Germline values: CDR1 LGHNT, CDR2 FRNRAP. The CDR3 covers 15 residues. The CDR3 DNA sequence: TGTGCTAGTGCCGGACCGACAGGGATGGACTATGGCTACACCTTC. The encoded protein is CASAGPTGMDYGYTF.